These 30 T cell receptor beta chains share one sample of origin, sequenced in a study of cytomegalovirus exposure and HLA in healthy donors. Researchers ran the PCR with 60 Vbeta and 13 Jbeta primers. Clones were sequenced by immunoSEQ multiplex PCR, and TCRdb holds only the in-frame ones, with some missing. The sample records around 150,000 clones, about 80% being singletons. Sequences were obtained from PBMCs. The receptors derive from a man between 18 and 35 years old in good health and CMV-seropositive.

The gene calls are TRBV29-1 and TRBJ1-5; tentative D call: TRBD1 (6 bases). The V and J ends lost 6 bases and 3 bases respectively, with 9 bases between them. The germline V gene has CDR1 SQVTM and CDR2 ANQGSEA. The CDR3 runs to 12 residues. The CDR3: CSVGTPNQPQHF. For the CDR3, the DNA is TGCAGCGTGGGGACACCCAATCAGCCCCAGCATTTT.

The table lists this clone with a few counts. The chain is built from TRBV7-2 and TRBJ2-3; D is unresolved. Germline V gives CDR1 SGHTA, CDR2 FQGNSA. With 3 bases removed from V and 4 bases from J, the gap between germline ends came to 11 bases. The CDR3 runs to 14 residues. The CDR3 nucleotides read TGTGCCAGCAGCTTGAACTCCCCCCCAGATACGCAGTATTTT. Its protein product is CASSLNSPPDTQYF. The whole variable domain, filled in from reference TRBV7-2 and TRBJ2-3, reads GAGVSQSPSNKVTEKGKDVELRCDPISGHTALYWYRQSLGQGLEFLIYFQGNSAPDKSGLPSDRFSAERTGGSVSTLTIQRTQQEDSAVYLCASSLNSPPDTQYFGPGTRLTVL.

The chain carries TRBV5-6 and TRBJ2-7, with TRBD1 as a possible D gene (5 bases). The length of the CDR3 is 12 residues. From germline, CDR1 is SGHDT and CDR2 YYEEEE. The V and J ends lost 4 bases and 9 bases respectively, with 14 bases between them. The CDR3 here is CASSQGAGGQYF. The CDR3, as DNA: TGTGCCAGCAGCCAAGGGGCCGGCGGGCAGTACTTC.

The chain joins TRBV30 to TRBJ2-6; D possibly corresponds to TRBD2 (5 bases). The germline gives CDR1 GTSNPN, CDR2 SVGIG (reference sequence). Trimming stripped 1 base from V and 2 bases from J, with 6 bases between. The CDR3 is made up of 14 amino acids. The CDR3 region has the DNA TGTGCCTGGAGTGAAGCGGCTGGGGCCAACGTCCTGACTTTC. It translates to CAWSEAAGANVLTF.

The chain's CDR3 is CASSPRLWSDRGNTIYF. DNA of the CDR3: TGTGCCAGCAGTCCCCGGTTATGGTCGGACAGAGGAAACACCATATATTTT. The chain has TRBV27 and TRBJ1-3; possibly TRBD1 for D (6 bases). This CDR3 spans 17 amino acids. Trimming cost V 5 bases and J 4 bases, with 21 bases left between them. Germline CDR1 and CDR2: MNHEY and SMNVEV (reference sequence).

This chain joins TRBV28 and TRBJ2-1, with D tentatively TRBD2 (5 bases). The V end was cut by 2 bases, the J end by 8 bases, with 13 bases between. Per the germline V gene, CDR1 is MDHEN and CDR2 is SYDVKM. CDR3 size: 14 residues. The DNA for the CDR3 is TGTGCCAGCAGTTTACTCCCGGGATGGGATGAGCAGTTCTTC. It encodes CASSLLPGWDEQFF.

The rearrangement uses TRBV7-9 and TRBJ1-4; D is unclear. In germline, CDR1 is SEHNR, CDR2 FQNEAQ (reference sequence). Trimming shortened V by 4 bases and J by 8 bases, and 5 bases separated the two germline ends. This CDR3 has 11 amino acids. The CDR3 loop reads CASSSSEKLFF. CDR3 nucleotides: TGTGCCAGCAGCTCGAGCGAAAAACTGTTTTTT.

The genes are TRBV5-1 and TRBJ1-4; D ambiguous. This CDR3 region has 14 residues. V was clipped by 1 base and J by 2 bases, with 6 bases between them. Germline CDR1 and CDR2: SGHRS and YFSETQ. The CDR3, as DNA: TGCGCCAGCAGCTTGTTACAGACTAATGAAAAACTGTTTTTT. Its protein product is CASSLLQTNEKLFF.

J is TRBJ2-7 and V is TRBV10-1; possibly TRBD2 for D (6 bases). Germline CDR1 and CDR2: WNHNN and SYGVQD (reference sequence). The CDR3 extends over 15 amino acids. Trimming shortened V by 6 bases and J by 3 bases, and 18 bases separated the two germline ends. CDR3 in DNA: TGCGCCAGCAGCTTAGGGCGGGAAAACCTCTACGAGCAGTACTTC. Protein sequence: CASSLGRENLYEQYF.

This clone appeared a single time. J is TRBJ2-1 and V is TRBV18; D possibly corresponds to TRBD2 (6 bases). V was trimmed by 8 bases and J by 6 bases, leaving 11 bases between them. The CDR3 is made up of 12 amino acids. The germline V gene encodes CDR1 KGHSH and CDR2 LQKENI. CDR3 nucleotides: TGTGCCAGCGGGGGGTACTTCAATGAGCAGTTCTTC. Protein: CASGGYFNEQFF.

The sample holds many counts of this clone. The gene calls are TRBV4-2 and TRBJ2-1; the D gene is possibly TRBD1 (5 bases). The V end lost 5 bases, the J end lost 2 bases, and 13 bases lay between the germline ends. The CDR3 has 15 residues. The V gene's germline CDR1 is LGHNA and CDR2 YNFKEQ. This chain's CDR3 is CASSLARAPYNEQFF. The CDR3 DNA is TGTGCCAGCAGCTTAGCCAGGGCCCCCTACAATGAGCAGTTCTTC.

The J gene is TRBJ2-7, the V gene TRBV19; 7 positions agree with TRBD2. Germline lookup yields CDR1 LNHDA and CDR2 SQIVND (reference sequence). V dropped 6 bases and J dropped 5; count of bases not matched to a gene: 7. This CDR3 has 13 residues. The CDR3 here is CASRLPGGDEQYF. Here the CDR3 DNA reads TGTGCCAGTAGATTGCCTGGGGGGGACGAGCAGTACTTC.

CDR3: CASGETTGSYYEQYF. CDR3 coding DNA: TGTGCCAGCGGGGAAACGACAGGAAGCTACTACGAGCAGTACTTC. This sequence joins TRBV2 and TRBJ2-7; perhaps TRBD1 as D (6 bases). Per germline, CDR1 SNHLY and CDR2 FYNNEI. Trimming stripped 8 bases from V and 3 bases from J, with 20 bases between. CDR3 length equals 15 residues. The complete variable domain, with remaining parts taken from reference TRBV2 and TRBJ2-7, reads EPEVTQTPSHQVTQMGQEVILRCVPISNHLYFYWYRQILGQKVEFLVSFYNNEISEKSEIFDDQFSVERPDGSNFTLKIRSTKLEDSAMYFCASGETTGSYYEQYFGPGTRLTVT.

Details on this clone: The junction shows a germline mismatch at one end, possibly a read error. The CDR3 DNA follows: TGTGCCAGCATTTCGAACCATCCTACTTACGAGCGGTACTTC. This translates into CASISNHPTYERYF. The gene calls are TRBV28 and TRBJ2-7; D not resolved. Germline V gives CDR1 MDHEN, CDR2 SYDVKM. The CDR3 is 14 residues long.

This clone showed up just once. This chain connects TRBV27 to TRBJ2-5, with TRBD2 matching over 7 bases. CDR3 length: 15 residues. Germline V gene lookup returns CDR1 MNHEY and CDR2 SMNVEV (reference sequence). V lost 4 bases, J lost 0 bases, and 5 bases stayed unmatched. The CDR3 DNA sequence: TGTGCCAGCAGTTGGGGTAGCGGGTACCAAGAGACCCAGTACTTC. This translates into CASSWGSGYQETQYF.

The chain combines TRBV9 with TRBJ2-1, with D possibly being TRBD1 (6 bases). Trimming removed 0 bases at V and 2 bases at J, with 12 bases between. CDR3 length equals 16 residues. The V gene's germline CDR1 is SGDLS and CDR2 YYNGEE. CDR3 residues: CASSVEGAGAYNEQFF. CDR3 coding DNA: TGTGCCAGCAGCGTAGAAGGGGCAGGGGCCTACAATGAGCAGTTCTTC.

The chain uses TRBV6-1 and TRBJ2-5; TRBD2 aligns across 9 bases. The DNA end is more similar to TRBJ2-7, so the J call may be wrong. Germline V CDR1 and CDR2: MNHNS, SASEGT. The CDR3 runs 14 residues. The chain's CDR3 is CASSTIAGATEQYF. In nucleotides, the CDR3 is TGTGCCAGCAGCACGATAGCGGGAGCTACCGAGCAGTACTTC.

About this clone itself: Within the sample, other DNA sequences also encode this same CDR3. This chain's CDR3 is CASSSTGGETQYF. For the CDR3, the DNA is TGTGCCAGCAGCAGTACAGGGGGAGAGACCCAGTACTTC. The genes are TRBV5-4 and TRBJ2-5; 8 bases are a match to TRBD1. Germline V CDR1 and CDR2: SGHNT, YYREEE (reference sequence). CDR3 length equals 13 residues. The J segment lost 4 bases and the V segment lost 4 bases, leaving 3 bases of the junction unmatched.

The chain uses TRBV7-6 and TRBJ2-7; D may be TRBD1 (6 bases). The CDR3 has 13 amino acids. Germline values: CDR1 SGHVS, CDR2 FNYEAQ. V lost 5 bases to trimming and J lost 7 bases, with 15 bases between them. CDR3 in amino acids: CASSEDRSGEQYF. The CDR3 nucleotides read TGTGCCAGCAGCGAAGACAGGTCAGGGGAGCAGTACTTC.

V usage is TRBV4-1 and J usage is TRBJ2-3; TRBD2 agrees at 14 bases. V lost 4 bases, J lost 1 base, and 13 bases stayed unmatched. The length of the CDR3 is 20 residues. Germline CDR1 reads MGHRA; CDR2 reads YSYEKL. The CDR3 region has the DNA TGCGCCAGCAGCCCAGGGACTAGCGGGAGAGAAGGGGGAGGCACAGATACGCAGTATTTT. Encoded protein: CASSPGTSGREGGGTDTQYF.

The J gene is TRBJ2-2, the V gene TRBV10-3; weak D call: TRBD2 (7 bases). The ends were cut back, 2 bases at V and 4 bases at J, with 23 bases in the middle. Germline CDR1 ENHRY, CDR2 SYGVKD. CDR3 size: 19 residues. Here the CDR3 DNA reads TGTGCCATCAGTGAGATTCGGGGGGCAGGGGATAGTGGCACCGGGGAGCTGTTTTTT. This sequence encodes CAISEIRGAGDSGTGELFF.

The chain combines TRBV29-1 with TRBJ2-1, with D perhaps matching TRBD1 (6 bases). This CDR3 is built from 15 residues. Looked up from germline, CDR1 is SQVTM and CDR2 is ANQGSEA. V was cut by 2 bases and J by 8 bases, with 19 bases left in between. CDR3 bases: TGCAGCGTTGAAACAGGGACCGGGTATGTAGATGAGCAGTTCTTC. This encodes CSVETGTGYVDEQFF.

This sequence joins TRBV6-5 and TRBJ2-1; 8 bases agree with TRBD1. The CDR3 totals 15 residues. V gave up 0 bases and J gave up 7 bases; unmatched junction bases: 5. The germline V gene has CDR1 MNHEY and CDR2 SVGAGI. The CDR3 DNA is TGTGCCAGCAGTTACTCGCAGGGGGCGTGGAATGAGCAGTTCTTC. Translated: CASSYSQGAWNEQFF.

The CDR3 reads CASSIGTLHDEQYF. The CDR3 DNA reads TGTGCCAGTAGTATAGGGACTCTTCATGACGAGCAGTACTTC. The chain couples TRBV19 to TRBJ2-7, with a tentative D call TRBD2 (5 bases). This CDR3 contains 14 residues. Germline CDR1 reads LNHDA; CDR2 reads SQIVND (reference sequence). The V end lost 1 base, the J end lost 5 bases, and 12 bases lay between the germline ends.

The V call is TRBV19, the J call TRBJ1-3, with 7 positions matching TRBD1. This CDR3 is 15 amino acids long. The germline gives CDR1 LNHDA, CDR2 SQIVND (reference sequence). Trimming took 4 bases from V and 8 from J; bases not matched to a gene: 11. The CDR3 nucleotides are TGTGCCAGTAGTAGCCGACAGGGTACGACGCACACCATATATTTT. Its protein product is CASSSRQGTTHTIYF.

The sample holds a few counts of this clone. The V and J genes are TRBV27 and TRBJ2-7, with 13 positions matching TRBD2. V lost 5 bases and J lost 7; bases outside the gene matches: 8. This CDR3 has 15 residues. Germline-derived CDR1 and CDR2 are MNHEY and SMNVEV (reference sequence). CDR3 sequence: CASSPRLAGGYEQYF. CDR3 bases: TGTGCCAGCAGTCCCAGACTAGCGGGAGGTTATGAGCAGTACTTC.

This clone was recorded a few times. This chain joins TRBV11-3 and TRBJ2-1; 8 bases align to TRBD2. The J segment lost 8 bases and the V segment lost 5 bases, leaving 11 bases of the junction unmatched. From germline, CDR1 is SGHNT and CDR2 YENEEA. The CDR3 consists of 15 residues. The DNA for the CDR3 is TGTGCCAGCAGCCCACGGGAGGGGGGTAGCGATGAGCAGTTCTTC. This translates into CASSPREGGSDEQFF. The full variable domain, in which reference TRBV11-3 and TRBJ2-1 provide the parts outside the CDR3, is EAGVVQSPRYKIIEKKQPVAFWCNPISGHNTLYWYLQNLGQGPELLIRYENEEAVDDSQLPKDRFSAERLKGVDSTLKIQPAELGDSAVYLCASSPREGGSDEQFFGPGTRLTVL.

This clone was detected a few times. The rearrangement links TRBV13 to TRBJ2-4, with TRBD1 matching over 7 bases. The CDR3 runs 14 residues. The trim removed 7 bases at V and 3 bases at J, leaving 6 bases unmatched. CDR1 and CDR2 (germline): PRHDT, FYEKMQ (reference sequence). CDR3 in DNA: TGTGCCAGCACGAAGACAGGGAACAAAAACATTCAGTACTTC. This encodes CASTKTGNKNIQYF.

In this sample, this clone turned up a few times. The gene calls are TRBV5-5 and TRBJ2-3; 11 bases match TRBD2. J lost 5 bases, V lost 0 bases, and 8 bases had no gene match. Looked up from germline, CDR1 is SGHKS and CDR2 is YYEKEE (reference sequence). This CDR3 is 17 amino acids long. The CDR3 protein is CASSLEGLAGGEDTQYF. The CDR3 nucleotides are TGTGCCAGCAGCTTGGAGGGGCTAGCGGGAGGCGAAGATACGCAGTATTTT.

The chain employs TRBV18 and TRBJ2-7; maybe TRBD1 (6 bases). The CDR3 sequence is 16 residues long. Germline V gives CDR1 KGHSH, CDR2 LQKENI. V lost 1 base to trimming and J lost 5 bases, with 18 bases between them. The CDR3 reads CASSPLGAGASDEQYF. DNA for the CDR3: TGTGCCAGCTCACCACTCGGGGCAGGGGCGAGCGACGAGCAGTACTTC.